The rows below give T cell receptor beta chains drawn from one sample of a study of shared clonotypes between healthy human individuals. Produced via immunoSEQ multiplex PCR; TCRdb's table is partial and in-frame only. The data show more than 2 million clones, roughly 94% seen once. The sequencing input was naive CD4+ T cells sorted from blood. The origin of the receptors is a man between 18 and 29 years old in good health. CDR3s include the opening cysteine and the closing phenylalanine or tryptophan. The order of the fields is clone size, V gene, CDR3 length, D gene, J gene, CDR3 protein, CDR3 DNA. The D gene is left open where the match is weak. Clone size is shown for a subset of rows, as once, few, many or a class of expanded clone.

abundance: -
v_gene: TRBV6-5
len: 14
d_gene: -
j_gene: TRBJ2-1
CDR3aa: CASSSGYSYNEQFF
CDR3nt: TGTGCCAGCAGTTCTGGCTACTCCTACAATGAGCAGTTCTTC

abundance: -
v_gene: TRBV25-1
len: 15
d_gene: -
j_gene: TRBJ1-6
CDR3aa: CASSESGQGRSPLHF
CDR3nt: TGTGCCAGCAGTGAAAGTGGGCAGGGTCGGTCACCCCTCCACTTT

abundance: -
v_gene: TRBV7-9
len: 14
d_gene: -
j_gene: TRBJ2-2
CDR3aa: CASSLAGTTGELFF
CDR3nt: TGTGCCAGCAGCTTAGCTGGTACCACCGGGGAGCTGTTTTTT

abundance: -
v_gene: TRBV9
len: 15
d_gene: -
j_gene: TRBJ2-2
CDR3aa: CASSVGTDNTGELFF
CDR3nt: TGTGCCAGCAGCGTAGGGACAGACAACACCGGGGAGCTGTTTTTT

abundance: -
v_gene: TRBV2
len: 18
d_gene: -
j_gene: TRBJ2-3
CDR3aa: CASSETGLKTGGTDTQYF
CDR3nt: TGTGCCAGCAGTGAAACTGGGCTCAAGACCGGCGGCACAGATACGCAGTATTTT

abundance: -
v_gene: TRBV7-2
len: 15
d_gene: -
j_gene: TRBJ2-2
CDR3aa: CASSRRQANTGELFF
CDR3nt: TGTGCCAGCAGCCGGCGACAGGCGAACACCGGGGAGCTGTTTTTT

abundance: once
v_gene: TRBV6-5
len: 15
d_gene: -
j_gene: TRBJ1-6
CDR3aa: CASGESGRYNSPLHF
CDR3nt: TGTGCCAGCGGAGAATCGGGACGTTATAATTCACCCCTCCACTTT

abundance: -
v_gene: TRBV10-3
len: 16
d_gene: -
j_gene: TRBJ2-3
CDR3aa: CAISESKGRITDTQYF
CDR3nt: TGTGCCATCAGTGAGTCGAAGGGCAGAATCACAGATACGCAGTATTTT

abundance: -
v_gene: TRBV27
len: 12
d_gene: -
j_gene: TRBJ2-4
CDR3aa: CASSSTRNIQYF
CDR3nt: TGTGCCAGCAGCTCAACCCGGAACATTCAGTACTTC

abundance: -
v_gene: TRBV23-1
len: 16
d_gene: -
j_gene: TRBJ1-1
CDR3aa: CASSQSGGSKDTEAFF
CDR3nt: TGCGCCAGCAGTCAATCGGGCGGGAGTAAGGACACTGAAGCTTTCTTT

abundance: -
v_gene: TRBV7-3
len: 17
d_gene: TRBD2
j_gene: TRBJ2-2
CDR3aa: CASSPRGLAGGTGELFF
CDR3nt: TGTGCCAGCAGCCCTAGAGGACTAGCGGGGGGCACCGGGGAGCTGTTTTTT

abundance: -
v_gene: TRBV6-1
len: 11
d_gene: -
j_gene: TRBJ1-2
CDR3aa: CASSETYGYTF
CDR3nt: TGTGCCAGCAGTGAGACATATGGCTACACCTTC

abundance: -
v_gene: TRBV5-6
len: 16
d_gene: TRBD1
j_gene: TRBJ1-6
CDR3aa: CASSPDRGYSISPLHF
CDR3nt: TGTGCCAGCAGCCCAGACAGGGGGTACTCCATTTCACCCCTCCACTTT

abundance: few
v_gene: TRBV2
len: 18
d_gene: TRBD2
j_gene: TRBJ2-5
CDR3aa: CASTPPAGGPIGKETQYF
CDR3nt: TGTGCCAGCACACCCCCAGCGGGAGGGCCTATCGGGAAGGAGACCCAGTACTTC

abundance: -
v_gene: TRBV9
len: 16
d_gene: TRBD1
j_gene: TRBJ1-2
CDR3aa: CASSTKVTGEGYGYTF
CDR3nt: TGTGCCAGCAGCACCAAGGTTACAGGGGAGGGCTATGGCTACACCTTC

abundance: -
v_gene: TRBV25-1
len: 15
d_gene: -
j_gene: TRBJ1-6
CDR3aa: CASTEGYTGGSPLHF
CDR3nt: TGTGCCAGCACCGAAGGGTATACAGGAGGCTCACCCCTCCACTTT

abundance: -
v_gene: TRBV6-5
len: 15
d_gene: -
j_gene: TRBJ2-1
CDR3aa: CASRPSDSSYNEQFF
CDR3nt: TGTGCCAGCAGACCTAGCGATAGCTCCTACAATGAGCAGTTCTTC

abundance: -
v_gene: TRBV28
len: 16
d_gene: -
j_gene: TRBJ1-4
CDR3aa: CASTLTGFGNKEKLFF
CDR3nt: TGTGCCAGCACTTTAACAGGGTTTGGAAATAAGGAAAAACTGTTTTTT

abundance: -
v_gene: TRBV6-1
len: 10
d_gene: -
j_gene: TRBJ2-1
CDR3aa: CASSVGEQFF
CDR3nt: TGTGCCAGCAGTGTAGGTGAGCAGTTCTTC

abundance: -
v_gene: TRBV6-5
len: 15
d_gene: -
j_gene: TRBJ2-5
CDR3aa: CASSRGTIEQETQYF
CDR3nt: TGTGCCAGCAGCCGCGGGACAATAGAGCAGGAGACCCAGTACTTC

abundance: few
v_gene: TRBV5-1
len: 15
d_gene: TRBD1
j_gene: TRBJ1-4
CDR3aa: CASSLEGAANEKLFF
CDR3nt: TGCGCCAGCAGCTTGGAGGGGGCGGCTAATGAAAAACTGTTTTTT

abundance: -
v_gene: TRBV2
len: 13
d_gene: -
j_gene: TRBJ2-2
CDR3aa: CASRVENTGELFF
CDR3nt: TGTGCCAGCAGAGTGGAGAACACCGGGGAGCTGTTTTTT

abundance: -
v_gene: TRBV5-4
len: 13
d_gene: -
j_gene: TRBJ2-1
CDR3aa: CASSLVNDNEQFF
CDR3nt: TGTGCCAGCAGCTTGGTTAACGACAATGAGCAGTTCTTC

abundance: -
v_gene: TRBV7-9
len: 15
d_gene: TRBD1
j_gene: TRBJ1-4
CDR3aa: CASSPNRGPNEKLFF
CDR3nt: TGTGCCAGCAGCCCAAACAGGGGGCCCAATGAAAAACTGTTTTTT

abundance: -
v_gene: TRBV18
len: 14
d_gene: -
j_gene: TRBJ2-3
CDR3aa: CASSPGALADTQYF
CDR3nt: TGTGCCAGCTCACCAGGGGCCCTCGCAGATACGCAGTATTTT

abundance: -
v_gene: TRBV4-3
len: 15
d_gene: -
j_gene: TRBJ2-7
CDR3aa: CASSQDRAAVDEQYF
CDR3nt: TGCGCCAGCAGCCAAGATCGGGCCGCGGTCGACGAGCAGTACTTC

abundance: -
v_gene: TRBV19
len: 16
d_gene: -
j_gene: TRBJ1-5
CDR3aa: CASSIGPELSNQPQHF
CDR3nt: TGTGCCAGTAGTATAGGTCCAGAGCTTAGCAATCAGCCCCAGCATTTT

abundance: -
v_gene: TRBV7-2
len: 16
d_gene: TRBD1
j_gene: TRBJ2-7
CDR3aa: CASSLAARGYTYEQYF
CDR3nt: TGTGCCAGCAGCTTAGCGGCCAGGGGGTATACCTACGAGCAGTACTTC

abundance: -
v_gene: TRBV10-2
len: 14
d_gene: -
j_gene: TRBJ1-5
CDR3aa: CASSENGRWQPQHF
CDR3nt: TGCGCCAGCAGTGAAAACGGGAGGTGGCAGCCCCAGCATTTT

abundance: -
v_gene: TRBV18
len: 13
d_gene: -
j_gene: TRBJ1-6
CDR3aa: CASSPRDNSPLHF
CDR3nt: TGTGCCAGCTCCCCCCGGGATAATTCACCCCTCCACTTT

abundance: -
v_gene: TRBV19
len: 15
d_gene: TRBD1
j_gene: TRBJ2-7
CDR3aa: CASSIGGTGNYEQYF
CDR3nt: TGTGCCAGTAGTATAGGGGGGACAGGGAACTACGAGCAGTACTTC

abundance: -
v_gene: TRBV6-7
len: 18
d_gene: TRBD1
j_gene: TRBJ2-1
CDR3aa: CASSYSRGPGGPYNEQFF
CDR3nt: TGTGCCAGCAGTTACTCGAGAGGGCCAGGGGGCCCCTACAATGAGCAGTTCTTC

abundance: -
v_gene: TRBV30
len: 12
d_gene: -
j_gene: TRBJ2-1
CDR3aa: CAWSVLNGLQFF
CDR3nt: TGTGCCTGGAGTGTACTTAATGGGTTGCAGTTCTTC

abundance: -
v_gene: TRBV7-2
len: 15
d_gene: -
j_gene: TRBJ2-2
CDR3aa: CASSPEGKDTGELFF
CDR3nt: TGTGCCAGCAGCCCAGAGGGAAAGGACACCGGGGAGCTGTTTTTT

abundance: -
v_gene: TRBV9
len: 14
d_gene: -
j_gene: TRBJ1-1
CDR3aa: CASSGSLMNTEAFF
CDR3nt: TGTGCCAGCAGCGGGAGTCTTATGAACACTGAAGCTTTCTTT

abundance: -
v_gene: TRBV7-9
len: 15
d_gene: TRBD1
j_gene: TRBJ1-1
CDR3aa: CASSLGQGLGTEAFF
CDR3nt: TGTGCCAGCAGCTTAGGACAGGGGTTAGGCACTGAAGCTTTCTTT

abundance: -
v_gene: TRBV7-6
len: 17
d_gene: TRBD2
j_gene: TRBJ2-1
CDR3aa: CASRSWGGGAQYNEQFF
CDR3nt: TGTGCCAGCAGATCATGGGGCGGGGGGGCCCAATACAATGAGCAGTTCTTC

abundance: -
v_gene: TRBV10-1
len: 13
d_gene: -
j_gene: TRBJ1-1
CDR3aa: CASSVMANTEAFF
CDR3nt: TGCGCCAGCAGTGTCATGGCGAACACTGAAGCTTTCTTT

abundance: -
v_gene: TRBV18
len: 14
d_gene: TRBD1
j_gene: TRBJ2-2
CDR3aa: CASSRGQGAGELFF
CDR3nt: TGTGCCAGCTCACGAGGACAGGGTGCCGGGGAGCTGTTTTTT

abundance: -
v_gene: TRBV30
len: 12
d_gene: -
j_gene: TRBJ1-1
CDR3aa: CAWSVTVTEAFF
CDR3nt: TGTGCCTGGAGTGTAACGGTCACTGAAGCTTTCTTT

abundance: -
v_gene: TRBV19
len: 15
d_gene: TRBD1
j_gene: TRBJ2-7
CDR3aa: CASSGPGQVAYEQYF
CDR3nt: TGTGCCAGTAGTGGACCGGGACAGGTTGCCTACGAGCAGTACTTC

abundance: -
v_gene: TRBV11-2
len: 15
d_gene: TRBD1
j_gene: TRBJ2-7
CDR3aa: CASSLAGGGFYEQYF
CDR3nt: TGTGCCAGCAGCTTAGCAGGGGGTGGGTTCTACGAGCAGTACTTC

abundance: -
v_gene: TRBV7-9
len: 12
d_gene: -
j_gene: TRBJ2-7
CDR3aa: CASSPDVYEQYF
CDR3nt: TGTGCCAGCAGCCCGGATGTCTACGAGCAGTACTTC

abundance: -
v_gene: TRBV11-2
len: 14
d_gene: TRBD1
j_gene: TRBJ1-2
CDR3aa: CASSLGTQGAGYTF
CDR3nt: TGTGCCAGCAGCTTAGGTACGCAGGGGGCTGGCTACACCTTC

abundance: -
v_gene: TRBV7-9
len: 13
d_gene: TRBD1
j_gene: TRBJ1-2
CDR3aa: CASSFPGQYGYTF
CDR3nt: TGTGCCAGCAGCTTCCCGGGACAGTATGGCTACACCTTC

abundance: -
v_gene: TRBV11-2
len: 16
d_gene: -
j_gene: TRBJ1-3
CDR3aa: CASSLVWANSGNTIYF
CDR3nt: TGTGCCAGCAGCTTAGTCTGGGCGAACTCTGGAAACACCATATATTTT

abundance: once
v_gene: TRBV19
len: 16
d_gene: TRBD1
j_gene: TRBJ1-6
CDR3aa: CASRPGQGARNSPLHF
CDR3nt: TGTGCCAGCCGACCGGGACAGGGGGCGCGTAATTCACCCCTCCACTTT

abundance: -
v_gene: TRBV5-1
len: 15
d_gene: -
j_gene: TRBJ2-3
CDR3aa: CASKPGYVSADTQYF
CDR3nt: TGCGCCAGCAAGCCCGGGTATGTTAGCGCAGATACGCAGTATTTT

abundance: -
v_gene: TRBV11-2
len: 16
d_gene: -
j_gene: TRBJ2-1
CDR3aa: CASSPLEASSRNEQFF
CDR3nt: TGTGCCAGCAGCCCCCTCGAGGCGAGTTCGAGGAATGAGCAGTTCTTC